The 14 T cell receptor beta chains listed next were all sequenced from one sample in a study of blood T cell repertoires in COVID-19. The repertoire was sequenced with immunoSEQ multiplex PCR; TCRdb's copy has only in-frame clones and lacks some. Here the sample spans about 200,000 clones, 88% being singletons. Sequencing was performed on peripheral blood. These TCRs come from a man aged 35 to 55 with active or convalescent COVID-19.

The chain recombines TRBV2 with TRBJ2-2; D is unclear. The length of the CDR3 is 16 residues. The germline V gene encodes CDR1 SNHLY and CDR2 FYNNEI. Trimming took off 2 bases at V and 0 bases at J, with 10 bases between the two ends. The DNA for the CDR3 is TGTGCCAGCAGTGAACGCGGATTCGCGAACACCGGGGAGCTGTTTTTT. Its protein product is CASSERGFANTGELFF.

The chain uses TRBV5-6 and TRBJ2-2, with D perhaps matching TRBD2 (6 bases). The CDR3 length is 16 residues. Germline assignment: CDR1 SGHDT and CDR2 YYEEEE. V was clipped by 4 bases and J by 6 bases, with 19 bases between them. The CDR3 bases are TGTGCCAGCAGCGCCCCAGGGCGGGGAGGCGCCGGGGAGCTGTTTTTT. Protein: CASSAPGRGGAGELFF.

The chain is built from TRBV19 and TRBJ1-5; the D gene is possibly TRBD1 (5 bases). The germline V gene encodes CDR1 LNHDA and CDR2 SQIVND (reference sequence). V was clipped by 1 base and J by 2 bases, with 9 bases between them. The CDR3 length is 15 residues. CDR3 DNA: TGTGCCAGTAGTATAGGGTCGGGGGGCAATCAGCCCCAGCATTTT. Its protein product is CASSIGSGGNQPQHF.

The genes are TRBV10-2 and TRBJ1-1; 10 bases align to TRBD1. This CDR3 is 14 amino acids long. Germline CDR1 reads WSHSY; CDR2 reads SAAADI. Trimming cost V 4 bases and J 5 bases; bases outside gene matches: 4. In DNA form, the CDR3 reads TGCGCCAGCAGTGCGACAGGGGGCGAAACTGAAGCTTTCTTT. It yields the protein CASSATGGETEAFF.

The chain couples TRBV7-6 to TRBJ2-1, with 11 nucleotides matching TRBD2. CDR1 and CDR2 (germline): SGHVS, FNYEAQ. The CDR3 consists of 15 residues. Trimming cost V 5 bases and J 5 bases; bases outside gene matches: 5. CDR3 region: CASSATSGGNNEQFF. The CDR3 DNA is TGTGCCAGCAGCGCAACTAGCGGGGGCAACAATGAGCAGTTCTTC.

The chain is built from TRBV2 and TRBJ1-2; 7 nucleotides agree with TRBD1. Germline V gene sequence: CDR1 SNHLY, CDR2 FYNNEI. The length of the CDR3 is 13 residues. J was trimmed by 2 bases and V by 8 bases; bases with no gene match: 5. This CDR3 reads CASRDSLNYGYTF. The CDR3 DNA reads TGTGCCAGCCGGGACAGCTTGAACTATGGCTACACCTTC. Full variable domain (remainder filled in from reference TRBV2 and TRBJ1-2): EPEVTQTPSHQVTQMGQEVILRCVPISNHLYFYWYRQILGQKVEFLVSFYNNEISEKSEIFDDQFSVERPDGSNFTLKIRSTKLEDSAMYFCASRDSLNYGYTFGSGTRLTVV.

This clone was observed a handful of times. The chain recombines TRBV24-1 with TRBJ1-2; 7 positions match TRBD1. This CDR3 has 13 amino acids. After removal of 6 bases from V and 8 bases from J, the junction contained 8 bases not matched to a gene. Germline V gives CDR1 KGHDR, CDR2 SFDVKD. CDR3 amino acids: CATSRGQLTGYTF. CDR3 coding DNA: TGTGCCACCAGTCGGGGACAGCTAACCGGCTACACCTTC.

This rearrangement joins TRBV28 to TRBJ2-1, with TRBD1 matching 8 bases. With 5 bases clipped from V and 8 bases from J, the junction kept 11 bases outside the gene matches. Per the germline V gene, CDR1 is MDHEN and CDR2 is SYDVKM. The CDR3 totals 15 residues. In DNA, the CDR3 is TGTGCCAGCAGTCCCACGGGACAGGCCGGCGATGAGCAGTTCTTC. Its translation: CASSPTGQAGDEQFF. The full variable domain, completed using reference TRBV28 and TRBJ2-1, is DVKVTQSSRYLVKRTGEKVFLECVQDMDHENMFWYRQDPGLGLRLIYFSYDVKMKEKGDIPEGYSVSREKKERFSLILESASTNQTSMYLCASSPTGQAGDEQFFGPGTRLTVL.

The CDR3 DNA reads TGTGCCAGCAGCTTGAGGACTAGCGGGAGTATCTACGAGCAGTACTTC. Translating it yields CASSLRTSGSIYEQYF. The rearrangement joins TRBV13 to TRBJ2-7, with TRBD2 identical over 13 bases. After removal of 3 bases from V and 3 bases from J, the junction contained 5 bases not matched to a gene. The CDR3 length is 16 residues. Germline V CDR1 and CDR2: PRHDT, FYEKMQ (reference sequence).

This chain joins TRBV28 and TRBJ2-5; D might be TRBD1 (5 bases). The CDR3 is made up of 15 amino acids. Germline V gene sequence: CDR1 MDHEN, CDR2 SYDVKM. V was cut by 1 base and J by 4 bases, with 13 bases left in between. The CDR3 nucleotides are TGTGCCAGCAGTTTATATGCAGGGAAGGTAGAGACCCAGTACTTC. It translates to CASSLYAGKVETQYF.

The V gene is TRBV24-1, the J gene TRBJ2-5; 8 bases fit TRBD1. From germline, CDR1 is KGHDR and CDR2 SFDVKD. J gave up 5 bases and V 4 bases, and 5 bases lay outside the gene matches. The CDR3 totals 14 residues. The CDR3 is CATSEGQVGETQYF. The CDR3 DNA sequence: TGTGCCACCAGTGAGGGACAGGTTGGGGAGACCCAGTACTTC.

The rearrangement links TRBV30 to TRBJ2-7; TRBD2 matches 8 bases. This CDR3 is built from 13 residues. Germline V CDR1 and CDR2: GTSNPN, SVGIG (reference sequence). Trimming at V came to 2 bases and at J to 6 bases, leaving 6 bases not matched to a gene. The chain's CDR3 is CAWSNGRAGEQYF. The DNA for the CDR3 is TGTGCCTGGAGTAACGGGAGGGCCGGCGAGCAGTACTTC.

The chain links TRBV4-1 to TRBJ2-3; 7 nucleotides match TRBD1. From germline, CDR1 is MGHRA and CDR2 YSYEKL. Trimming at V came to 0 bases and at J to 3 bases, leaving 12 bases not matched to a gene. The CDR3 length is 18 residues. The CDR3: CASSQDSPQGEYTDTQYF. CDR3 nucleotide sequence: TGCGCCAGCAGCCAAGATTCCCCCCAGGGGGAATATACAGATACGCAGTATTTT.

This clone was detected a few times. The chain joins TRBV6-1 to TRBJ1-2; 8 nucleotides agree with TRBD1. CDR1 is MNHNS, CDR2 SASEGT, per germline. The length of the CDR3 is 14 residues. The V gene end was trimmed by 2 bases and the J gene end by 7 bases; junction bases not matched to a gene: 6. CDR3 DNA: TGTGCCAGCAGTGAACTCCAGGGGACAGGTGGCTACACCTTC. Translating it yields CASSELQGTGGYTF.